Listed here is a single T cell receptor beta chain. This sample is part of a study of blood T cell repertoires in COVID-19. Background on the study: Samples of COVID-19 (acute and convalescent) were obtained from the United States, Italy and Spain.

Germline V lookup: CDR1 SGHRS, CDR2 YFSETQ. Losses at the gene ends were 4 bases for V and 2 bases for J; bases not matched to a gene: 8. CDR3 length equals 16 residues. As handled by the study authors: Amplification with reference gene primers provided the estimates of nucleated cell counts. Here immunoSEQ multiplex PCR was the method, and the copy in TCRdb shows in-frame clones only, minus some. D and trimming come from the DNA, and the V and J calls and clone size come from that table. The table includes 150,000 to 200,000 clones, more than 75% detected once. The material sequenced was peripheral blood. The V and J genes are TRBV5-1 and TRBJ1-3, with 8 bases aligning to TRBD1. This TCR was recovered from a man over 45 who had recovered from COVID-19. The CDR3: CASSPYQTGAGNTIYF. The CDR3 bases are TGCGCCAGCAGCCCTTACCAGACAGGGGCTGGAAACACCATATATTTT. Full variable domain (remainder filled in from reference TRBV5-1 and TRBJ1-3): KAGVTQTPRYLIKTRGQQVTLSCSPISGHRSVSWYQQTPGQGLQFLFEYFSETQRNKGNFPGRFSGRQFSNSRSEMNVSTLELGDSALYLCASSPYQTGAGNTIYFGEGSWLTVV.